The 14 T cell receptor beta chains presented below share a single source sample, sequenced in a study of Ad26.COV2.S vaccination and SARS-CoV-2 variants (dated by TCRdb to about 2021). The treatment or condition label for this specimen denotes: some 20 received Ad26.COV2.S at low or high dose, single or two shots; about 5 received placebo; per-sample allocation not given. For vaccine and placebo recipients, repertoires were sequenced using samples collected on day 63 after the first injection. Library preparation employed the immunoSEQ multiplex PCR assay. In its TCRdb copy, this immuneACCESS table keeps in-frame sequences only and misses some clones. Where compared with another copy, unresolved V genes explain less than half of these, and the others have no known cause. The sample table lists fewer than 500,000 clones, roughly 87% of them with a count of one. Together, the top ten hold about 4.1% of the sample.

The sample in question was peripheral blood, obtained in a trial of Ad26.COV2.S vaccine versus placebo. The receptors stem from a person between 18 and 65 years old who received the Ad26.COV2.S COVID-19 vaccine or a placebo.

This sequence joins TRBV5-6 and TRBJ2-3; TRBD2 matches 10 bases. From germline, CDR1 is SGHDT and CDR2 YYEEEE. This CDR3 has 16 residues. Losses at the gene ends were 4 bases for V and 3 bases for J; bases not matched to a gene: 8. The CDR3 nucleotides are TGTGCCAGCAGCCCCCCTGGTAGCGGGAGGACAGATACGCAGTATTTT. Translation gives CASSPPGSGRTDTQYF. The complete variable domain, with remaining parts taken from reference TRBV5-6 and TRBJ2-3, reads DAGVTQSPTHLIKTRGQQVTLRCSPKSGHDTVSWYQQALGQGPQFIFQYYEEEERQRGNFPDRFSGHQFPNYSSELNVNALLLGDSALYLCASSPPGSGRTDTQYFGPGTRLTVL.

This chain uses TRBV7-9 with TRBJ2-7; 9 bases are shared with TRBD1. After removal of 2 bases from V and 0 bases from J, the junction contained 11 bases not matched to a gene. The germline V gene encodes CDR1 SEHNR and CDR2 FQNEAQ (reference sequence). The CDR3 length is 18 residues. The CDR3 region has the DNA TGTGCCAGCAGCTTAAAAGAGCCGGGACAGGGTTTCTCCTACGAGCAGTACTTC. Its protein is CASSLKEPGQGFSYEQYF.

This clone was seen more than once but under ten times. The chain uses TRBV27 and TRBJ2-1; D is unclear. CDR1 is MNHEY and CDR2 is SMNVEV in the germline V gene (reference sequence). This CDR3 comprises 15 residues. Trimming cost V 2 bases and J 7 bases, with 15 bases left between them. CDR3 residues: CASSLTPHSTNEQFF. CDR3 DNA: TGTGCCAGCAGTTTAACGCCACACAGTACGAATGAGCAGTTCTTC.

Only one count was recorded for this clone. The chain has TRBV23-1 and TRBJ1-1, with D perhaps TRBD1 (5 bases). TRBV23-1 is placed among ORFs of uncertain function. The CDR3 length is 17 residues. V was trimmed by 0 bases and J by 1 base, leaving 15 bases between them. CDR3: CASSQSGGSRANTEAFF. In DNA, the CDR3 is TGCGCCAGCAGTCAATCGGGGGGGAGCAGGGCGAACACTGAAGCTTTCTTT.

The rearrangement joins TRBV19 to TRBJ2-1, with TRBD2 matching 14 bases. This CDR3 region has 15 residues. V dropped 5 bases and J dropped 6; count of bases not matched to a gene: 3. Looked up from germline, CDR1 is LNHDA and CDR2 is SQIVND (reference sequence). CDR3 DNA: TGTGCCAGTAGTCTCGGACTAGCGGGAGGCAATGAGCAGTTCTTC. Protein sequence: CASSLGLAGGNEQFF.

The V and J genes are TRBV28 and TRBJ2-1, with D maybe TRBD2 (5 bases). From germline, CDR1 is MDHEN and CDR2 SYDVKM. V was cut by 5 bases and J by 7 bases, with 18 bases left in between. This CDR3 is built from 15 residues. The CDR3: CASSRTPRGRNEQFF. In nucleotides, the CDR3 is TGTGCCAGCAGTAGAACCCCCAGAGGGCGGAATGAGCAGTTCTTC.

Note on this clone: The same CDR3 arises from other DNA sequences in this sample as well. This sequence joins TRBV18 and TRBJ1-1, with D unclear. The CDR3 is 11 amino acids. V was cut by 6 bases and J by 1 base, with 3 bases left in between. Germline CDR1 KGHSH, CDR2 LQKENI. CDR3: CASSPNTEAFF. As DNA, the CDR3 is TGTGCCAGCTCGCCGAACACTGAAGCTTTCTTT.

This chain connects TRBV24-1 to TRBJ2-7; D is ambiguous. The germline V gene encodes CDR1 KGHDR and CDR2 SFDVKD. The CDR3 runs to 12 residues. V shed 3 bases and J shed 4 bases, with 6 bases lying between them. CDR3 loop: CATSDQYYEQYF. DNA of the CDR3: TGTGCCACCAGTGATCAATATTACGAGCAGTACTTC.

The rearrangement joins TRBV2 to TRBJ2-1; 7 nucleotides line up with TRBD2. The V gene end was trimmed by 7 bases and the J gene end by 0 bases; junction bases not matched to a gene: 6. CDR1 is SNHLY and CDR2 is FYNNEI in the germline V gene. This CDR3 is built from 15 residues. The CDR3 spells CASITTSRSYNEQFF. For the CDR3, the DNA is TGTGCCAGCATTACGACTAGCCGCTCCTACAATGAGCAGTTCTTC.

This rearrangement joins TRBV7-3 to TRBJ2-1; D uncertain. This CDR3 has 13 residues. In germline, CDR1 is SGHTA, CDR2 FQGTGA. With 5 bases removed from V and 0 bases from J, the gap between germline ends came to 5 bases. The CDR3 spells CASSPSSYNEQFF. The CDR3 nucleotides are TGTGCCAGCAGCCCGAGCTCCTACAATGAGCAGTTCTTC.

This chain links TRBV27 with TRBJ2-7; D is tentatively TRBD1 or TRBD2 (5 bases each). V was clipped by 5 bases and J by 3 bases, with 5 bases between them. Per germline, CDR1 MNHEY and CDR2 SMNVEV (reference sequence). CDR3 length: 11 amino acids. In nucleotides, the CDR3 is TGTGCCAGCAGTGGGGGCTACGAGCAGTACTTC. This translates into CASSGGYEQYF.

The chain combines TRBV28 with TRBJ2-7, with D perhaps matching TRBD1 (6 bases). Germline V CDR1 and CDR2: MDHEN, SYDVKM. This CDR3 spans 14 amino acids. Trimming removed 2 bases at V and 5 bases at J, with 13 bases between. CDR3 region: CASSLTGYSDEQYF. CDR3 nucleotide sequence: TGTGCCAGCAGTTTAACAGGGTATTCGGACGAGCAGTACTTC.

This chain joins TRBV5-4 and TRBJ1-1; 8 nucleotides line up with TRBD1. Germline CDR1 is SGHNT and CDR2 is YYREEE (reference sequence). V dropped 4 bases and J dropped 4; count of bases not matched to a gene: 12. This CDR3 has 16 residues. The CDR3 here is CASSRLQGARGTEAFF. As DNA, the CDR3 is TGTGCCAGCAGCCGGCTCCAGGGGGCTCGTGGCACTGAAGCTTTCTTT.

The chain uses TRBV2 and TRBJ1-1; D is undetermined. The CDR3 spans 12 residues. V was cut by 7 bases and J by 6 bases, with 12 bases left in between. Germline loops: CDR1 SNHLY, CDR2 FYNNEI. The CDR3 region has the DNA TGTGCCAGCAACGAACCGGCAGCTGAAGCTTTCTTT. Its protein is CASNEPAAEAFF.